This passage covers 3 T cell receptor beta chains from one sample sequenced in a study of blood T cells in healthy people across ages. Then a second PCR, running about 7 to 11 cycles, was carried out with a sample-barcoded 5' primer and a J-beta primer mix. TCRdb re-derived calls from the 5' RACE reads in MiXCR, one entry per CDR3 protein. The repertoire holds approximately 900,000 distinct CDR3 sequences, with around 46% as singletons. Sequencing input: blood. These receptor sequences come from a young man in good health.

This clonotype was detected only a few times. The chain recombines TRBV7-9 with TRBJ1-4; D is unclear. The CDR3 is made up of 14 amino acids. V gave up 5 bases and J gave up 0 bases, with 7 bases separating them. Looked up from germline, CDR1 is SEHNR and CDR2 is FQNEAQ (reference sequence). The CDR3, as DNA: TGTGCCAGCAGCCGCGATGCAACTAATGAAAAACTGTTTTTT. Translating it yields CASSRDATNEKLFF. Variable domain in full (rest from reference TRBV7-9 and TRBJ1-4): DTGVSQNPRHKITKRGQNVTFRCDPISEHNRLYWYRQTLGQGPEFLTYFQNEAQLEKSRLLSDRFSAERPKGSFSTLEIQRTEQGDSAMYLCASSRDATNEKLFFGSGTQLSVL.

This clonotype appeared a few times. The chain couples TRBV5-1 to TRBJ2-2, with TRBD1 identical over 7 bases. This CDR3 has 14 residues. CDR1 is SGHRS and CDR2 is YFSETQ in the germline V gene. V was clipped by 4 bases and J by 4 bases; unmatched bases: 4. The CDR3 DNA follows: TGCGCCAGCAGCCGGGGACAGACCACCGGGGAGCTGTTTTTT. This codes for CASSRGQTTGELFF.

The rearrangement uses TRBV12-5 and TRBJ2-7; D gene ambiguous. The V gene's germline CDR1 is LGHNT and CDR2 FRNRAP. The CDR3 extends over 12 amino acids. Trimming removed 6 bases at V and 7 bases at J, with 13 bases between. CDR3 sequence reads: CASGHSVWEQYF. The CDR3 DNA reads TGTGCTAGTGGCCACTCCGTTTGGGAGCAGTACTTC.